This T cell receptor beta chain is drawn from a study of T-cell reconstitution after alpha-beta-depleted transplantation in children. Study-level points and caveats: For some patients, TCRbeta diversity was high at day 60 because of recipient T cells and thymic progenitors that survived.

As concerns this clonotype: Its antigen remains unidentified.

This CDR3 spans 15 amino acids. Germline CDR1 is DFQATT and CDR2 is SNEGSKA (reference sequence). V lost 0 bases and J lost 3; bases outside the gene matches: 2. A library of TCRbeta sequences, prepared with unique molecular identifiers, was generated. TCRdb independently ran MiXCR on the PCR reads; one entry per CDR3 protein. This sample has tens of thousands of distinct CDR3 sequences, with 15% to 19% found just once. The receptor comes from a male patient aged 2 to 10 who had a stem cell transplant for acute lymphoblastic leukemia, so the T cells may come from the graft donor. Sequencing used PBMCs, mostly from graft donor cells, obtained 180 days after TCRalphabeta/CD19-depleted stem cell transplant. The genes are TRBV20-1 and TRBJ1-6; 7 bases align to TRBD1. The CDR3 protein is CSARDRQGYNSPLHF. The CDR3 region has the DNA TGCAGTGCTAGAGATCGACAGGGCTATAATTCACCCCTCCACTTT.